This T cell receptor (beta chain) was documented in a study of blood T cells in healthy people across ages. General study findings and limits: Any changes in expanded clonotypes were possibly confounded, as donor CMV status remained unknown. While age rose, TCR beta diversity per million T cells dropped in a roughly linear way.

In each sample, at least 6.5 million PBMCs were isolated. This clonotype was counted a few times. Antigen unknown. Then a second PCR, running roughly 6 to 12 cycles, was carried out with a sample-barcoded 5' primer and a J-beta primer mix. Through a template-switch adaptor with 12 random nucleotides, each cDNA molecule received a tag. MiXCR, applied by TCRdb to the 5' RACE reads, yields one record per CDR3 protein. Of fewer than 2,000,000 distinct CDR3 sequences in the sample, about two fifths are singletons; the top ten hold roughly 24%. The origin of this receptor is a human donor in good health. The material sequenced was blood.

Here the CDR3 reads CASSLSGTMDADTQYF. CDR3 bases: TGCGCCAGCAGCCTCTCAGGGACCATGGACGCAGATACGCAGTATTTT. The rearrangement links TRBV5-1 to TRBJ2-3; D tentatively fits TRBD1 or TRBD2 (5 bases each). The germline V gene encodes CDR1 SGHRS and CDR2 YFSETQ. This CDR3 has 16 residues. V was cut by 4 bases and J by 4 bases, with 19 bases left in between.